The 21 T cell receptor beta chains in this list originate from one sample, sequenced in a study of blood T cell repertoires in COVID-19 (dated by TCRdb to the early 2020s). The library was obtained by the immunoSEQ multiplex PCR assay. In TCRdb, the immuneACCESS table is reduced to in-frame sequences with V and J assigned. These tables do not hold every clone; where another copy was compared, an unresolved V gene accounts for under half, and the others remain unexplained. This sample has 200,000 to 250,000 clones in its table, and 83% of those were observed once. The top ten constitute around 1.3% of the sample. Sequencing was done on a sample of peripheral blood. These receptors originate from a woman aged 25 to 39 with COVID-19, enrolled during active disease.

The rearrangement uses TRBV12-3 or TRBV12-4 and TRBJ1-2, with TRBD1 identical over 9 bases. The V segment lost 6 bases and the J segment 3 bases; nucleotides outside the gene matches: 2. CDR3 size: 13 residues. CDR3 amino acids: CASRGQGYYGYTF. The CDR3 coding sequence is TGTGCCAGCAGGGGACAGGGATACTATGGCTACACCTTC.

For the CDR3, the DNA is TGCGCCAGCAGCCGAGGCGCTACCTACGAGCAGTACTTC. Its protein product is CASSRGATYEQYF. The genes are TRBV4-1 and TRBJ2-7, with D uncertain. This CDR3 contains 13 residues. V was pared by 4 bases and J by 2 bases, with 9 bases between. Germline CDR1 reads MGHRA; CDR2 reads YSYEKL.

Of note for this clone: Other DNA sequences in the same sample also yield this CDR3. J is TRBJ1-1 and V is TRBV7-9; no definite D call. This CDR3 has 13 amino acids. The V gene lost 5 bases and the J gene lost 0 bases, with 7 bases spanning the gap. Germline V gene lookup returns CDR1 SEHNR and CDR2 FQNEAQ (reference sequence). As DNA, the CDR3 is TGTGCCAGCAGCCTATCGCTGAACACTGAAGCTTTCTTT. Its protein product is CASSLSLNTEAFF.

The chain has TRBV5-6 and TRBJ2-3, with 8 bases identical to TRBD2. CDR1 and CDR2 (germline): SGHDT, YYEEEE. With V trimmed by 3 bases and J by 4 bases, 13 bases remained unmatched. The CDR3 consists of 17 residues. CDR3 loop: CASSSTASGRTADTQYF. Written as DNA, the CDR3 is TGTGCCAGCAGCTCCACAGCAAGCGGGAGAACGGCAGATACGCAGTATTTT.

The V call is TRBV5-4, the J call TRBJ1-1; no reliable D call. Germline V gene sequence: CDR1 SGHNT, CDR2 YYREEE (reference sequence). V was cut by 0 bases and J by 7 bases, with 7 bases left in between. This CDR3 has 12 amino acids. The CDR3 sequence: CASSLESGEAFF. In DNA form, the CDR3 reads TGTGCCAGCAGCTTGGAGAGCGGTGAAGCTTTCTTT.

The chain links TRBV7-9 to TRBJ2-3, with 8 bases fitting TRBD2. V gave up 6 bases and J gave up 2 bases; unmatched junction bases: 13. The CDR3 has 17 residues. The germline V gene has CDR1 SEHNR and CDR2 FQNEAQ (reference sequence). This CDR3 is CASSSGLLAEVTDTQYF. The CDR3, as DNA: TGTGCCAGCAGTTCGGGATTACTAGCGGAGGTCACAGATACGCAGTATTTT.

The genes are TRBV21-1 and TRBJ1-3; the table gives TRBD1 as D, unverified against the DNA. TRBV21-1 is flagged as a pseudogene. The CDR3 length is 18 residues. The DNA for the CDR3 is TGTGCCAGCAGCCATCAACAGGGGGGTCTATCTCGTGGAAACACCATATATTTT. Translation: CASSHQQGGLSRGNTIYF.

The chain carries TRBV9 and TRBJ1-5, with 9 bases identical to TRBD1. V was clipped by 5 bases and J by 6 bases; unmatched bases: 3. The CDR3 is 13 residues long. Germline assignment: CDR1 SGDLS and CDR2 YYNGEE. The chain's CDR3 is CASSQDRGQPQHF. The CDR3 DNA follows: TGTGCCAGCAGTCAGGACAGGGGTCAGCCCCAGCATTTT.

The chain combines TRBV6-2 or TRBV6-3 with TRBJ2-6, with 7 bases matching TRBD2. The trim removed 3 bases at V and 2 bases at J, leaving 4 bases unmatched. The CDR3 is made up of 16 amino acids. Per germline, CDR1 MNHEY and CDR2 SVGEGT. CDR3 DNA sequence: TGTGCCAGCAGTTATGGACGGGGGGCTGGGGCCAACGTCCTGACTTTC. This translates into CASSYGRGAGANVLTF.

This clone showed up just once. This chain links TRBV7-3 with TRBJ2-1; 8 bases fit TRBD2. Germline V CDR1 and CDR2: SGHTA, FQGTGA. V was clipped by 5 bases and J by 8 bases; unmatched bases: 5. The CDR3 has 13 residues. CDR3: CASSRSGIDEQFF. The CDR3, as DNA: TGTGCCAGCAGCCGTAGCGGGATCGATGAGCAGTTCTTC. The full variable domain, rest sourced from reference TRBV7-3 and TRBJ2-1, is GAGVSQTPSNKVTEKGKYVELRCDPISGHTALYWYRQSLGQGPEFLIYFQGTGAADDSGLPNDRFFAVRPEGSVSTLKIQRTERGDSAVYLCASSRSGIDEQFFGPGTRLTVL.

The rearrangement joins TRBV5-4 to TRBJ1-6; 11 nucleotides align to TRBD1. Germline V gene lookup returns CDR1 SGHNT and CDR2 YYREEE (reference sequence). After removal of 4 bases from V and 7 bases from J, the junction contained 4 bases not matched to a gene. The CDR3 extends over 15 amino acids. The CDR3 nucleotides read TGTGCCAGCAGCAACCGGGACAGGGGGAATTCACCCCTCCACTTT. It encodes CASSNRDRGNSPLHF.

In this sample, this clone turned up a few times. This rearrangement joins TRBV19 to TRBJ2-1; 11 bases agree with TRBD2. CDR3 length: 15 residues. Germline assignment: CDR1 LNHDA and CDR2 SQIVND (reference sequence). With V trimmed by 4 bases and J by 7 bases, 6 bases remained unmatched. This chain's CDR3 is CASSTSGLAENEQFF. In DNA form, the CDR3 reads TGTGCCAGTAGTACCTCGGGACTAGCGGAGAATGAGCAGTTCTTC.

This clone was seen more than once but under ten times. V usage is TRBV6-6 and J usage is TRBJ1-5; unclear D gene. Germline CDR1 reads MNHNY; CDR2 reads SVGAGI (reference sequence). This CDR3 is built from 16 residues. Trimming left V 0 bases short and J 2 bases short, with 11 bases between. This CDR3 reads CASSYSITRGNQPQHF. The DNA of the CDR3 is TGTGCCAGCAGTTACTCGATCACACGGGGCAATCAGCCCCAGCATTTT.

The CDR3 nucleotides read TGTGCCAGCAGCTCAAAACTGGAGTCGCGGGCCGGGGAGCTGTTTTTT. It encodes CASSSKLESRAGELFF. The chain couples TRBV5-4 to TRBJ2-2; D is possibly TRBD2 (5 bases). V was pared by 3 bases and J by 6 bases, with 18 bases between. This CDR3 has 16 amino acids. Germline lookup yields CDR1 SGHNT and CDR2 YYREEE (reference sequence).

The rearrangement joins TRBV11-3 to TRBJ2-5, with D possibly matching TRBD1 (6 bases). The CDR3 has 16 residues. In germline, CDR1 is SGHNT, CDR2 YENEEA. V was pared by 0 bases and J by 5 bases, with 16 bases between. DNA of the CDR3: TGTGCCAGCAGCTTAGAGGGGGCAGGGCAGGCCGAGACCCAGTACTTC. This codes for CASSLEGAGQAETQYF.

This rearrangement joins TRBV4-3 to TRBJ2-7; the D gene is possibly TRBD2 (6 bases). V lost 0 bases and J lost 6, with 15 bases in between. This CDR3 has 15 amino acids. From germline, CDR1 is LGHNA and CDR2 YSLEER. The CDR3 loop is CASSQEIDRRGEQYF. Written as DNA, the CDR3 is TGCGCCAGCAGCCAAGAAATAGATAGGCGGGGCGAGCAGTACTTC.

A note on this clone: Compared with germline, one end of the junction differs, possibly owing to a read error. The chain is built from TRBV29-1 and TRBJ2-7; TRBD1 matches 8 bases. The CDR3 spans 14 residues. The V gene's germline CDR1 is SQVTM and CDR2 ANQGSEA. The CDR3 coding sequence is TGCAGCGTTCAAACCGGGACAGGTTCCTCCGAGCAGTACTTC. Its protein is CSVQTGTGSSEQYF.

The table lists this clone with a count of one. The chain carries TRBV2 and TRBJ1-5; D is uncertain. V shed 1 base and J shed 13 bases, with 8 bases lying between them. CDR3 length: 11 amino acids. The germline V gene has CDR1 SNHLY and CDR2 FYNNEI. CDR3 residues: CASSEGQKQHF. The CDR3 nucleotides read TGTGCCAGCAGTGAAGGGCAGAAACAGCATTTT.

This clone has only a few counts. The CDR3 loop reads CASSDPSSSYNEQFF. CDR3 nucleotides: TGTGCCAGCAGTGACCCCTCGAGCTCCTACAATGAGCAGTTCTTC. The genes are TRBV25-1 and TRBJ2-1; unclear D gene. The CDR3 is 15 amino acids. Trimming cost V 3 bases and J 0 bases, with 9 bases left between them. Per the germline V gene, CDR1 is MGHDK and CDR2 is SYGVNS.

J is TRBJ2-3 and V is TRBV3-1 (or the pseudogene TRBV3-2), with TRBD2 identical over 11 bases. Trimming removed 4 bases from V and 0 bases from J; junction bases left unmatched: 6. This CDR3 has 17 residues. From germline, CDR1 is LGHDT and CDR2 YNNKEL (reference sequence). CDR3 protein: CASSLIGTSGSTDTQYF. CDR3 bases: TGTGCCAGCAGCCTAATCGGGACTAGCGGTAGCACAGATACGCAGTATTTT.

This chain uses TRBV7-2 with TRBJ1-2; 9 nucleotides match TRBD1. Per the germline V gene, CDR1 is SGHTA and CDR2 is FQGNSA. The CDR3 has 15 residues. The V segment lost 5 bases and the J segment 3 bases; nucleotides outside the gene matches: 7. CDR3 nucleotide sequence: TGTGCCAGCAGCGGGTGGACAGGGGCTTACTATGGCTACACCTTC. As protein: CASSGWTGAYYGYTF.